A selection of T cell receptor beta chains follows, all from one sample in a study of blood T cell repertoires in COVID-19. Profiled with immunoSEQ multiplex PCR; TCRdb holds only in-frame clones, not every one. The sample yields around 68,000 clones, approximately 85% seen once. Material for sequencing was peripheral blood. The receptors were gathered from a human donor in a cohort sampled during active COVID-19. CDR3s leave out the opening cysteine and the closing phenylalanine or tryptophan. D genes are given only for firm matches.

v_call d_call cdr3_length cdr3_aa
TRBV11-2 NA 13 ASSSPGEYQETQY
TRBV7-8 NA 12 ASSDGRVNYGYT
TRBV15 TRBD1 13 ATSRGGQGSYEQY
TRBV7-9 TRBD2 13 ASSLALSGGYEQY
TRBV5-5 NA 10 ASSARGEKLF
TRBV11-2 NA 10 ASRVPGGSCF
TRBV3-1/TRBV3-2 NA 13 ASSHSMSSYNEQF
TRBV6-5 TRBD1 12 ASSEGQSNQPQH
TRBV7-9 NA 14 ASSPLGSPGNQPQH
TRBV12-3/TRBV12-4 NA 10 ASSLRGEKLF
TRBV7-2 TRBD2 13 ASSSSGASHYEQY
TRBV6-4 NA 11 ASSFANTGELF
TRBV24-1 NA 8 APGVYEQY
TRBV20-1 NA 9 SAYDRDGYT
TRBV6-5 NA 12 ASSIQGGGYGYT
TRBV5-4 TRBD2 13 ASSLPGLVYDEQF
TRBV18 TRBD1 13 ASSPRTGATETQY
TRBV28 TRBD2 16 ASRLTAAGLASAGELF
TRBV19 NA 14 ASSPPGGAFLRELF
TRBV28 NA 13 ASSLRPGQNTEAF
TRBV5-1 TRBD2 14 ASSPSVAGGRDTQY
TRBV24-1 NA 12 ATPPWADGEKLF
TRBV29-1 NA 9 SAQIGGELF
TRBV5-5 NA 14 ASSYVGASSYNEQF
TRBV20-1 TRBD2 11 SASFASGGKQF
TRBV5-1 NA 12 ASSLQGTANEQF
TRBV4-1 TRBD2 14 ASSQRRTSGTYEQY
TRBV4-2 NA 13 ASSQGAGIHYGYT
TRBV4-1 TRBD1 15 ASSQDGRDRGLSPLH
TRBV19 NA 14 ASTLTTPRGSTEAF
TRBV3-1/TRBV3-2 NA 12 ASSQGRGNTEAF
TRBV7-9 NA 15 ASSPVPDSKRYNEQF
TRBV6-6 NA 12 ASSPDGKNYGYT
TRBV11-2 NA 14 ASSLGRGLSWDGYT
TRBV6-2/TRBV6-3 NA 9 ASSDIYEQY
TRBV7-9 NA 14 ASSSPRRTAQETQY
TRBV7-2 NA 13 ASSPALHSGNTIY
TRBV28 NA 11 ASSSDRYSPLH
TRBV9 TRBD1 15 ASSALGQVTYNSPLH
TRBV19 NA 8 ASSIQGQH
TRBV7-9 NA 15 ASTNRLGKTVNTEAF
TRBV7-2 NA 14 ASSLVSVASSKTQY
TRBV11-3 TRBD1 14 ASSLAAGTGAAEQY
TRBV7-8 TRBD1 14 ASSSRQGGSGNTIY
TRBV11-2 TRBD1 13 ASSLGNRGLAEAF
TRBV5-4 NA 9 ASGSRDTQY
TRBV5-6 TRBD1 13 ASSRVGQGGEKLF
TRBV7-2 NA 11 ASSLDRDQPQH
TRBV21-1 NA 15 ASSKAQRTGLNTEAF
TRBV5-1 NA 14 ASSLALLEVSETQY